These 15 T cell receptor beta chains originate from one sample sequenced in a study of CD8+ T cells in alopecia areata. cDNA serving as the sequencing template came from extracted, reverse transcribed RNA. Only in-frame clones appear in the TCRdb table, and some are missing; sequencing was by immunoSEQ multiplex PCR. This sample has 110,000 or so clones; around two fifths occur once, and the top ten carry about 3.1%. The specimen sequenced was CD4+ T cells sorted from blood. The receptors originated from a human donor with alopecia areata.

This clone was counted a few times. The genes are TRBV18 and TRBJ2-7; D is unresolved. CDR3 size: 14 residues. Trimming removed 3 bases at V and 5 bases at J, with 14 bases between. Germline V CDR1 and CDR2: KGHSH, LQKENI. The CDR3, as DNA: TGTGCCAGCTCACCCTTTACGGGTGGCGACGAGCAGTACTTC. This codes for CASSPFTGGDEQYF.

The V call is TRBV13, the J call TRBJ1-2; D gene unclear. Germline V gene sequence: CDR1 PRHDT, CDR2 FYEKMQ (reference sequence). CDR3 length equals 14 residues. Trimming shortened V by 5 bases and J by 4 bases, and 14 bases separated the two germline ends. The CDR3 DNA is TGTGCCAGCAGCCGATCCGGGAATAGCTATGGCTACACCTTC. Translated, it gives CASSRSGNSYGYTF.

In this sample, this clone turned up a few times. CDR3 sequence: CASSLDRVLDTQYF. CDR3 DNA sequence: TGTGCCAGCAGCTTAGATCGGGTCCTGGATACGCAGTATTTT. The J gene is TRBJ2-3, the V gene TRBV7-6; D remains ambiguous. The germline V gene encodes CDR1 SGHVS and CDR2 FNYEAQ. CDR3 size: 14 residues. The V end lost 1 base, the J end lost 6 bases, and 11 bases lay between the germline ends.

This chain links TRBV29-1 with TRBJ2-3; TRBD1 or TRBD2 may be the D gene (6 bases each). Trimming cost V 3 bases and J 1 base, with 14 bases left between them. CDR1 and CDR2 from the germline V gene are SQVTM and ANQGSEA. This CDR3 comprises 15 residues. The CDR3 nucleotides read TGCAGCGTTGAGGGGGGCAGGGCCCGCACAGATACGCAGTATTTT. It encodes CSVEGGRARTDTQYF.

The J gene is TRBJ2-7, the V gene TRBV7-2; TRBD1 agrees at 11 bases. V lost 5 bases and J lost 7; bases outside the gene matches: 10. Germline V gives CDR1 SGHTA, CDR2 FQGNSA. The CDR3 is made up of 15 amino acids. CDR3 coding DNA: TGTGCCAGCAGCCGGGGACAGGGGGGTTCTAGTGAGCAGTACTTC. It codes for CASSRGQGGSSEQYF.

V usage is TRBV29-1 and J usage is TRBJ2-5, with a tentative D call TRBD2 (5 bases). Trimming took 1 base from V and 4 from J, leaving 7 bases between them. The CDR3 has 12 residues. The germline gives CDR1 SQVTM, CDR2 ANQGSEA. CDR3 residues: CSVEVAGETQYF. The CDR3 DNA is TGCAGCGTTGAAGTGGCGGGAGAGACCCAGTACTTC. Full variable domain (missing parts from reference TRBV29-1 and TRBJ2-5): SAVISQKPSRDICQRGTSLTIQCQVDSQVTMMFWYRQQPGQSLTLIATANQGSEATYESGFVIDKFPISRPNLTFSTLTVSNMSPEDSSIYLCSVEVAGETQYFGPGTRLLVL.

This chain uses TRBV7-9 with TRBJ2-2, with no clear D. The germline gives CDR1 SEHNR, CDR2 FQNEAQ (reference sequence). The CDR3 length is 13 residues. Deletions cut 4 bases from V and 5 bases from J, with 8 bases between. The DNA of the CDR3 is TGTGCCAGCAGCTATACCAGGACCGGGGAGCTGTTTTTT. It codes for CASSYTRTGELFF.

This clone was picked up a small number of times. J is TRBJ2-3 and V is TRBV29-1; TRBD1 agrees at 7 bases. Germline V lookup: CDR1 SQVTM, CDR2 ANQGSEA. V shed 4 bases, J shed 1 base, and the junction held 2 bases outside the gene matches. CDR3 length: 13 residues. The CDR3 spells CSVVGQGTDTQYF. The CDR3 nucleotides read TGCAGCGTTGTTGGACAGGGCACAGATACGCAGTATTTT.

The chain joins TRBV7-3 to TRBJ1-1; D unresolved. Germline CDR1 is SGHTA and CDR2 is FQGTGA. CDR3 size: 13 residues. V lost 1 base, J lost 3 bases, and 6 bases lay in between. The chain's CDR3 is CASSLIRYTEAFF. The CDR3, as DNA: TGTGCCAGCAGCTTAATACGGTACACTGAAGCTTTCTTT.

This chain links TRBV9 with TRBJ2-1, with 8 positions matching TRBD1. V lost 4 bases and J lost 3; bases outside the gene matches: 9. This CDR3 spans 16 amino acids. From germline, CDR1 is SGDLS and CDR2 YYNGEE. CDR3 bases: TGTGCCAGCAGCAGAATCGGGACAGGCCACTACAATGAGCAGTTCTTC. Its protein product is CASSRIGTGHYNEQFF.

The chain is built from TRBV7-9 and TRBJ2-7; 14 bases map to TRBD2. The CDR3 is 16 amino acids. Unmatched junction bases numbered 6, after V lost 5 bases and J lost 3 bases. The germline V gene has CDR1 SEHNR and CDR2 FQNEAQ (reference sequence). CDR3 sequence (DNA): TGTGCCAGCAGCCCCTACGGGACTAGCGGGAGCTACGAGCAGTACTTC. Protein: CASSPYGTSGSYEQYF.

The sample holds a few counts of this clone. This sequence joins TRBV6-6 and TRBJ2-1; 11 bases fit TRBD1. The CDR3 sequence is 14 residues long. V trimming: 11 bases; J trimming: 7 bases; junction bases outside the gene matches: 10. Germline V lookup: CDR1 MNHNY, CDR2 SVGAGI (reference sequence). In DNA, the CDR3 is TGTGCCTCCAAGGGGACAGGGGGAACAAATGAGCAGTTCTTC. Translation: CASKGTGGTNEQFF.

The chain combines TRBV5-1 with TRBJ2-2; TRBD2 is a possible D gene (5 bases). V gave up 0 bases and J gave up 4 bases, with 10 bases separating them. This CDR3 is built from 15 residues. CDR1 is SGHRS, CDR2 YFSETQ, per germline. CDR3 loop: CASSLVGGLTGELFF. Written as DNA, the CDR3 is TGCGCCAGCAGCTTGGTCGGAGGACTCACCGGGGAGCTGTTTTTT.

This chain connects TRBV29-1 to TRBJ2-1; D unclear. Germline V lookup: CDR1 SQVTM, CDR2 ANQGSEA. The CDR3 extends over 14 amino acids. The germline V and J ends were trimmed by 4 bases and 4 bases, with 14 bases remaining between them. The CDR3 DNA reads as TGCAGCGTTGTGTTGGTAGGTAAATACAATGAGCAGTTCTTC. This translates into CSVVLVGKYNEQFF.

The CDR3: CASSQDWDSYNEQFF. CDR3 coding DNA: TGTGCCAGCAGCCAAGACTGGGACAGCTACAATGAGCAGTTCTTC. This chain links TRBV4-2 with TRBJ2-1; the match to TRBD1 covers 7 bases. Unmatched junction bases numbered 2, after V lost 0 bases and J lost 3 bases. The CDR3 runs to 15 residues. Germline CDR1 and CDR2: LGHNA and YNFKEQ.